This T cell receptor beta chain stems from a study of shared clonotypes between healthy human individuals. In the study overall: Per donor, three plates held CD4 naive cells, three held CD4 memory, two held CD8 naive and one held CD8 memory.

About this clone: Its target is not known.

Findings and caveats of the study: Only blood samples were collected, and tissue repertoires likely differ.

The CDR3 length is 15 residues. Trimming took off 2 bases at V and 0 bases at J, with 10 bases between the two ends. Germline CDR1 SNHLY, CDR2 FYNNEI. Some clones are missing from TCRdb's copy, which holds only in-frame ones; the method was immunoSEQ multiplex PCR. The table lists roughly 2.6 million clones, around 94% of them singletons. The rearrangement joins TRBV2 to TRBJ1-2, with D uncertain. The receptor was derived from a man aged 18 to 30 in good health. Sample: naive CD4+ T cells sorted from blood. As for subset: CD45RA+ positively selected. CDR3: CASSEWSSSNYGYTF. In nucleotides, the CDR3 is TGTGCCAGCAGTGAATGGAGCTCTTCTAACTATGGCTACACCTTC.